The 27 T cell receptor beta chains listed next were all sequenced from one sample in a study of T cell responses to AZD1222 COVID-19 vaccine. Measured with immunoSEQ multiplex PCR; TCRdb has only the in-frame clones, and not every one. The table has about 100,000 clones, roughly nine tenths seen once; the top ten hold around 5.1%. Sequencing was performed on peripheral blood, taken on day 0 of AZD1222 vaccination. The receptors were sampled from an adult in good health.

This chain links TRBV9 with TRBJ1-3; maybe TRBD1 (6 bases). Trimming took 4 bases from V and 2 from J, leaving 10 bases between them. This CDR3 spans 14 amino acids. The germline gives CDR1 SGDLS, CDR2 YYNGEE. The CDR3 nucleotides are TGTGCCAGCAGCCTCGGGACACCTGGAAACACCATATATTTT. The encoded protein is CASSLGTPGNTIYF.

This clone showed up just a few times. This chain joins TRBV25-1 and TRBJ1-5, with TRBD1 as a possible D gene (5 bases). There are 13 residues in the CDR3. Per germline, CDR1 MGHDK and CDR2 SYGVNS. The ends were cut back, 4 bases at V and 6 bases at J, with 10 bases in the middle. CDR3 bases: TGTGCCAGCAGTGGGTCAGGGCCTCAGCCCCAGCATTTT. Translating it yields CASSGSGPQPQHF.

The J gene is TRBJ1-3, the V gene TRBV18, with D hard to call. Trimming took off 0 bases at V and 0 bases at J, with 9 bases between the two ends. In germline, CDR1 is KGHSH, CDR2 LQKENI. This CDR3 spans 16 amino acids. The CDR3 region has the DNA TGTGCCAGCTCACCACCGTTCGGTTTCTCTGGAAACACCATATATTTT. Protein product: CASSPPFGFSGNTIYF.

This clone appeared once. V gene TRBV5-5 combines with J gene TRBJ1-1; D perhaps matches TRBD1 (6 bases). This CDR3 comprises 15 residues. Looked up from germline, CDR1 is SGHKS and CDR2 is YYEKEE (reference sequence). The germline V and J ends were trimmed by 6 bases and 0 bases, with 15 bases remaining between them. This CDR3 is CASTRTASMNTEAFF. CDR3 bases: TGTGCCAGCACACGGACAGCATCGATGAACACTGAAGCTTTCTTT.

About this clone itself: Compared with germline, one end of the junction differs, possibly owing to a read error. V is TRBV5-1 and J is TRBJ2-7, with 7 bases aligning to TRBD1. The CDR3 covers 14 residues. Germline loops: CDR1 SGHRS, CDR2 YFSETQ. The CDR3 reads CASTLDQGAYEQYF. CDR3 sequence (DNA): TGCGCCAGCACCTTGGACCAGGGGGCCTACGAGCAGTACTTC.

The chain carries TRBV9 and TRBJ2-3; no clear D. The CDR3 consists of 15 residues. Germline assignment: CDR1 SGDLS and CDR2 YYNGEE. With 0 bases removed from V and 3 bases from J, the gap between germline ends came to 11 bases. The CDR3 DNA is TGTGCCAGCAGCGTAGGAGGCCCGTCTACAGATACGCAGTATTTT. It encodes CASSVGGPSTDTQYF.

The chain couples TRBV7-2 to TRBJ2-2; 7 bases are shared with TRBD1. V was clipped by 6 bases and J by 5 bases; unmatched bases: 15. This CDR3 region has 17 residues. CDR1 SGHTA and CDR2 FQGNSA come from the germline V gene. CDR3 nucleotide sequence: TGTGCCAGCAGTTTAAGTATGGCAGGGGGTCGGACCGGGGAGCTGTTTTTT. Protein product: CASSLSMAGGRTGELFF.

In this sample, this clone turned up once. V is TRBV28 and J is TRBJ2-4; 7 bases align to TRBD2. The V gene's germline CDR1 is MDHEN and CDR2 SYDVKM. V was pared by 11 bases and J by 6 bases, with 10 bases of the junction left unmatched. CDR3 length: 13 amino acids. DNA for the CDR3: TGTGCCGCCCGGGGAACTAGCGCAAACATTCAGTACTTC. The encoded protein is CAARGTSANIQYF.

The rearrangement joins TRBV6-1 to TRBJ2-2; 7 positions agree with TRBD1. The CDR3 consists of 17 residues. Germline values: CDR1 MNHNS, CDR2 SASEGT. V lost 1 base and J lost 2; bases outside the gene matches: 7. The CDR3 here is CASSEGGGTVNTGELFF. As DNA, the CDR3 is TGTGCCAGCAGTGAAGGAGGTGGGACAGTAAACACCGGGGAGCTGTTTTTT.

The genes are TRBV9 and TRBJ2-7; D unresolved. Germline V gene sequence: CDR1 SGDLS, CDR2 YYNGEE. The V end lost 0 bases, the J end lost 0 bases, and 13 bases lay between the germline ends. The CDR3 extends over 16 amino acids. CDR3 DNA sequence: TGTGCCAGCAGCGTAGGTTGGGATTTAATCTCCTACGAGCAGTACTTC. This codes for CASSVGWDLISYEQYF. Variable domain in full (rest from reference TRBV9 and TRBJ2-7): DSGVTQTPKHLITATGQRVTLRCSPRSGDLSVYWYQQSLDQGLQFLIQYYNGEERAKGNILERFSAQQFPDLHSELNLSSLELGDSALYFCASSVGWDLISYEQYFGPGTRLTVT.

This clone was found a few times. The chain joins TRBV20-1 to TRBJ2-5; 10 bases are shared with TRBD2. CDR1 and CDR2 (germline): DFQATT, SNEGSKA (reference sequence). The CDR3 extends over 15 amino acids. V lost 3 bases, J lost 5 bases, and 9 bases stayed unmatched. The CDR3 DNA is TGCAGTGCTAGTCGGCTAGCGGGGGCAATCGAGACCCAGTACTTC. Translated: CSASRLAGAIETQYF.

V gene TRBV21-1 combines with J gene TRBJ1-1; TRBD1 is the table's D call and was not checked against the DNA. TRBV21-1 is reported as a pseudogene. The CDR3 consists of 14 residues. CDR3 bases: TGTGCCAGCAGCAGGCAGGACAGGGGGTCTGAAGCTTTCTTT. It encodes CASSRQDRGSEAFF.

The chain uses TRBV11-2 and TRBJ2-7; 7 bases match TRBD1. The CDR3 consists of 13 residues. With V trimmed by 3 bases and J by 4 bases, 3 bases remained unmatched. Germline values: CDR1 SGHAT, CDR2 FQNNGV. The CDR3 is CASSLGQTYEQYF. The CDR3 nucleotides read TGTGCCAGCAGCTTGGGACAGACATACGAGCAGTACTTC.

The rearrangement joins TRBV28 to TRBJ1-1, with D maybe TRBD1 (5 bases). The V end was cut by 6 bases, the J end by 0 bases, with 17 bases between. In germline, CDR1 is MDHEN, CDR2 SYDVKM. This CDR3 has 16 amino acids. This CDR3 is CASSRVGAPMNTEAFF. Written as DNA, the CDR3 is TGTGCCAGCAGCCGAGTTGGGGCCCCGATGAACACTGAAGCTTTCTTT.

The chain has TRBV27 and TRBJ1-4; 9 bases match TRBD1. Trimming cost V 4 bases and J 7 bases; bases outside gene matches: 7. This CDR3 is built from 15 residues. CDR1 is MNHEY, CDR2 SMNVEV, per germline (reference sequence). CDR3 DNA sequence: TGTGCCAGCAGTTCCAACAGGGGGCCTGTTGAAAAACTGTTTTTT. It specifies CASSSNRGPVEKLFF.

The CDR3 nucleotides read TGTGCCAGCAGTTTACGGGTCAGGGACGAGCAGTACTTC. It yields the protein CASSLRVRDEQYF. The rearrangement links TRBV12-3 or TRBV12-4 to TRBJ2-7; the D gene is possibly TRBD1 (5 bases). Trimming removed 2 bases from V and 5 bases from J, with 10 bases in between. This CDR3 contains 13 residues.

This chain links TRBV2 with TRBJ1-5; 8 bases map to TRBD1. Germline values: CDR1 SNHLY, CDR2 FYNNEI. V was pared by 4 bases and J by 2 bases, with 1 base of the junction left unmatched. This CDR3 comprises 14 residues. CDR3 region: CASSADRGNQPQHF. CDR3 DNA: TGTGCCAGCAGTGCGGACAGGGGCAATCAGCCCCAGCATTTT.

The count of this clone is one. The rearrangement links TRBV19 to TRBJ2-7, with D maybe TRBD1 (5 bases). CDR1 and CDR2 from the germline V gene are LNHDA and SQIVND (reference sequence). With 3 bases removed from V and 4 bases from J, the gap between germline ends came to 13 bases. The CDR3 runs to 14 residues. The CDR3 region is CASSMVAGLYEQYF. In DNA form, the CDR3 reads TGTGCCAGTAGTATGGTTGCAGGGTTGTACGAGCAGTACTTC.

This clone was seen a few times. The CDR3 region is CASSSLPGTAGELFF. The CDR3 DNA sequence: TGTGCCAGCAGCTCCCTTCCAGGGACGGCCGGGGAGCTGTTTTTT. The V gene is TRBV7-2, the J gene TRBJ2-2; D tentatively fits TRBD1 or TRBD2 (5 bases each). CDR1 and CDR2 from the germline V gene are SGHTA and FQGNSA. The CDR3 contains 15 residues. V was trimmed by 4 bases and J by 6 bases, leaving 15 bases between them.

The V and J genes are TRBV7-3 and TRBJ2-7; D perhaps matches TRBD2 (5 bases). The CDR3 is 15 amino acids. Trimming removed 0 bases from V and 4 bases from J, with 13 bases in between. The germline V gene encodes CDR1 SGHTA and CDR2 FQGTGA. CDR3 amino acids: CASSLTGVGGYEQYF. CDR3 coding DNA: TGTGCCAGCAGCTTAACGGGAGTAGGCGGGTACGAGCAGTACTTC.

The J gene is TRBJ1-1, the V gene TRBV21-1. TRBV21-1 corresponds to a pseudogene. This CDR3 region has 16 residues. The CDR3 reads CASTNRWGSLNTEAFF. DNA for the CDR3: TGTGCCAGCACCAACCGTTGGGGTAGCCTGAACACTGAAGCTTTCTTT.

The V call is TRBV2, the J call TRBJ1-5, with D hard to call. Germline loops: CDR1 SNHLY, CDR2 FYNNEI. V lost 7 bases and J lost 0, with 22 bases in between. The CDR3 loop spans 18 amino acids. The CDR3 DNA reads TGTGCCAGCACCCCGAACTCCCGGGCCGCCTCTAGCAATCAGCCCCAGCATTTT. The encoded protein is CASTPNSRAASSNQPQHF. Full variable domain (missing parts from reference TRBV2 and TRBJ1-5): EPEVTQTPSHQVTQMGQEVILRCVPISNHLYFYWYRQILGQKVEFLVSFYNNEISEKSEIFDDQFSVERPDGSNFTLKIRSTKLEDSAMYFCASTPNSRAASSNQPQHFGDGTRLSIL.

The chain uses TRBV18 and TRBJ1-3; possibly TRBD1 for D (5 bases). Germline V gene sequence: CDR1 KGHSH, CDR2 LQKENI. The V gene lost 0 bases and the J gene lost 2 bases, with 8 bases spanning the gap. The CDR3 consists of 15 residues. Written as DNA, the CDR3 is TGTGCCAGCTCACCACCGACCAGGGCTGGAAACACCATATATTTT. Encoded protein: CASSPPTRAGNTIYF. Looking up the rest from reference TRBV18 and TRBJ1-3 gives the full variable domain: NAGVMQNPRHLVRRRGQEARLRCSPMKGHSHVYWYRQLPEEGLKFMVYLQKENIIDESGMPKERFSAEFPKEGPSILRIQQVVRGDSAAYFCASSPPTRAGNTIYFGEGSWLTVV.

The V gene is TRBV11-2, the J gene TRBJ2-2; D remains ambiguous. This CDR3 contains 12 residues. In germline, CDR1 is SGHAT, CDR2 FQNNGV. Trimming took off 1 base at V and 8 bases at J, with 5 bases between the two ends. CDR3 protein: CASSLVAGELFF. In DNA, the CDR3 is TGTGCCAGCAGCTTAGTGGCGGGGGAGCTGTTTTTT.

The rearrangement joins TRBV7-9 to TRBJ1-6; 7 positions match TRBD1. In germline, CDR1 is SEHNR, CDR2 FQNEAQ (reference sequence). The CDR3 covers 16 residues. Trimming cost V 6 bases and J 0 bases; bases outside gene matches: 5. CDR3 DNA sequence: TGTGCCAGCAGACCGGACAGGAGCTCCTATAATTCACCCCTCCACTTT. It translates to CASRPDRSSYNSPLHF.

This chain joins TRBV18 and TRBJ2-1, with a possible D match to TRBD2 (7 bases). CDR1 is KGHSH, CDR2 LQKENI, per germline. The CDR3 spans 14 residues. Trimming stripped 6 bases from V and 9 bases from J, with 18 bases between. CDR3 amino acids: CASSPGGRSGEQFF. CDR3 sequence (DNA): TGTGCCAGCTCCCCCGGGGGGCGGTCGGGTGAGCAGTTCTTC.

The chain is built from TRBV28 and TRBJ1-5; weak D call: TRBD1 (5 bases). The V end lost 4 bases, the J end lost 0 bases, and 19 bases lay between the germline ends. This CDR3 has 18 residues. Per the germline V gene, CDR1 is MDHEN and CDR2 is SYDVKM. CDR3: CASSSGTYRPYSNQPQHF. Written as DNA, the CDR3 is TGTGCCAGCAGTTCCGGGACCTACCGACCTTATAGCAATCAGCCCCAGCATTTT.